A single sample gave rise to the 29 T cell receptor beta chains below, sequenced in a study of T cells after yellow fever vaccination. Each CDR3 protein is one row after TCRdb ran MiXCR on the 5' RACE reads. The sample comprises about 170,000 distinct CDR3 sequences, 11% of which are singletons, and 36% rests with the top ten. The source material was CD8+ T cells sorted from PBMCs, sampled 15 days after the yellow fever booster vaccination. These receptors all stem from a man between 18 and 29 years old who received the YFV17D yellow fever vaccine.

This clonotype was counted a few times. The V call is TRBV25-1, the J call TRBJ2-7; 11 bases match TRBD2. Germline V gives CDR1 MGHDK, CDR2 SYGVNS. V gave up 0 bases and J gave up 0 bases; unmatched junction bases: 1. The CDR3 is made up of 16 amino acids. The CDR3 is CASSEYTSGGSYEQYF. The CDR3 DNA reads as TGTGCCAGCAGTGAATATACTAGCGGGGGCTCCTACGAGCAGTACTTC.

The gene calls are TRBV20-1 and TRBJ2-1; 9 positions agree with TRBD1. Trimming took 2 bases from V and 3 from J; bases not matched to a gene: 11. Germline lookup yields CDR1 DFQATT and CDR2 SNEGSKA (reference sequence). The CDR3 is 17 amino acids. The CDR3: CSARSPAGTGHYNEQFF. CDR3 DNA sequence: TGCAGTGCTAGAAGCCCCGCCGGGACAGGGCACTACAATGAGCAGTTCTTC.

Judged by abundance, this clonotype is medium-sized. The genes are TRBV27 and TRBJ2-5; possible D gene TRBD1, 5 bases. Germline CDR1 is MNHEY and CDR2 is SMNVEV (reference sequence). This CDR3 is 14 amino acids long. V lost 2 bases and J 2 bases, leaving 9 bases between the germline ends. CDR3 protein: CASSLDSTQETQYF. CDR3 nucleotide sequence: TGTGCCAGCAGTTTAGACAGCACACAAGAGACCCAGTACTTC.

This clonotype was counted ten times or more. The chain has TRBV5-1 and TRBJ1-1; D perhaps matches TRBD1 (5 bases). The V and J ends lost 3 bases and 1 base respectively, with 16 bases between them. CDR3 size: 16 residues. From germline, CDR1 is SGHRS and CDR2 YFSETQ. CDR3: CASSSGRGTTNTEAFF. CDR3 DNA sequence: TGCGCCAGCAGCTCCGGACGGGGCACTACGAACACTGAAGCTTTCTTT.

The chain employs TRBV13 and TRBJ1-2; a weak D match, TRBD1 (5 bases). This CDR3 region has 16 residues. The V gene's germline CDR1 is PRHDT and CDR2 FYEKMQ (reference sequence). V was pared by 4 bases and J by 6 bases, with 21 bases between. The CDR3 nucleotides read TGTGCCAGCAGCTCCGATGACAGCCGGAGGATGAATGGCTACACCTTC. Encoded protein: CASSSDDSRRMNGYTF.

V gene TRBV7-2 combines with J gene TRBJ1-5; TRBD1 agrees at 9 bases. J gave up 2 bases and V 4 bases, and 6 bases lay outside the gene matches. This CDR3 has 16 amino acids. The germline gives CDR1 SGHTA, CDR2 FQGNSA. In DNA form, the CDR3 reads TGTGCCAGCAGCTACAGGGGGCTTGCGGGCAATCAGCCCCAGCATTTT. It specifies CASSYRGLAGNQPQHF.

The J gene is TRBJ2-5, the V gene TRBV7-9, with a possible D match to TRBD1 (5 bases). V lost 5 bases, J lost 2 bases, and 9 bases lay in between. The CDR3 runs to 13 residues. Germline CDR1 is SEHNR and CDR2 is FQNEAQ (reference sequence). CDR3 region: CASSDSLQETQYF. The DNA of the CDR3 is TGTGCCAGCAGCGACAGCTTACAAGAGACCCAGTACTTC.

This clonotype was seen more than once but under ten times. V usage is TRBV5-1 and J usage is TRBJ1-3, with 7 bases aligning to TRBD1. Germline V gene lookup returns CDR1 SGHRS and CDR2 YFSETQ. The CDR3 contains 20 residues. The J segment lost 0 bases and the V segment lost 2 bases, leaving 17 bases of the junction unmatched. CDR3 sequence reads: CASSLKDTYLGTDSGNTIYF. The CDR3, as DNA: TGCGCCAGCAGCTTAAAAGACACCTACCTAGGGACAGACTCTGGAAACACCATATATTTT.

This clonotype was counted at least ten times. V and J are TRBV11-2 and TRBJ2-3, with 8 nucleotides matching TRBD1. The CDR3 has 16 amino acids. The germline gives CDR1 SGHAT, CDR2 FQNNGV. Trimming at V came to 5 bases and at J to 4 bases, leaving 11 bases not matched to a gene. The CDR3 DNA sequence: TGTGCCAGCAGCCCGGCGGGACAGGTCATGGCAGATACGCAGTATTTT. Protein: CASSPAGQVMADTQYF.

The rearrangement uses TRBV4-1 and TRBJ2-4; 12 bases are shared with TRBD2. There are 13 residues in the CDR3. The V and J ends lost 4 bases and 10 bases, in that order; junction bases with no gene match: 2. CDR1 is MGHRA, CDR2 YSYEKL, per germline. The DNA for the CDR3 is TGCGCCAGCAGCCCCGGACTAGCGGGGATTCAGTACTTC. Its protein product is CASSPGLAGIQYF.

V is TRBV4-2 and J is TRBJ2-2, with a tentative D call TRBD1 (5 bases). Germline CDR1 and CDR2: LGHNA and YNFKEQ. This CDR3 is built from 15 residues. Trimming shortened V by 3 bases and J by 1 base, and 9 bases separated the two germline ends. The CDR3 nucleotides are TGTGCCAGCAGCCACCTGACAGAGAACACCGGGGAGCTGTTTTTT. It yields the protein CASSHLTENTGELFF.

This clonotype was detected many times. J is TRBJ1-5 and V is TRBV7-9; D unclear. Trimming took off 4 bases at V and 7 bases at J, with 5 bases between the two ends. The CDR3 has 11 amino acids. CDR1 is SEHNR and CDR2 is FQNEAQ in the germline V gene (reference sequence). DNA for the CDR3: TGTGCCAGCAGCTATGGGCAGCCCCAGCATTTT. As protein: CASSYGQPQHF. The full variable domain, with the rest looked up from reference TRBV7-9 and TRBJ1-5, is DTGVSQNPRHKITKRGQNVTFRCDPISEHNRLYWYRQTLGQGPEFLTYFQNEAQLEKSRLLSDRFSAERPKGSFSTLEIQRTEQGDSAMYLCASSYGQPQHFGDGTRLSIL.

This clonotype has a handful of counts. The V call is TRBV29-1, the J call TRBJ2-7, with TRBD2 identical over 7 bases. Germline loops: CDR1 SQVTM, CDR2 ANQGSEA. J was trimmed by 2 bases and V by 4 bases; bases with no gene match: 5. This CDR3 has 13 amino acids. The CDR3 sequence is CSVVTGRAYEQYF. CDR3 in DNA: TGCAGCGTTGTGACGGGGAGGGCCTACGAGCAGTACTTC.

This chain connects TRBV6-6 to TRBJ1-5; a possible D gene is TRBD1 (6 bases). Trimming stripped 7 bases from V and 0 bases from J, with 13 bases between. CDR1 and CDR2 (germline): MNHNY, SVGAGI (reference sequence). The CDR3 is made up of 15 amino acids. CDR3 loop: CASTTRGASNQPQHF. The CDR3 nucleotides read TGTGCCAGCACAACGCGGGGGGCTAGCAATCAGCCCCAGCATTTT.

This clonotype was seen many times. CDR3 DNA: TGTGCCAGCAGTTTAGTGGAAACGCAGTATTTT. It translates to CASSLVETQYF. The chain joins TRBV12-3 or TRBV12-4 to TRBJ2-5, with D unresolved. The tail of the sequence fits TRBJ2-3 better, so the J call may be wrong. This CDR3 comprises 11 residues.

CDR3 amino acids: CASSYPHWEETQYF. CDR3 bases: TGTGCCAGCAGTTACCCCCATTGGGAAGAGACCCAGTACTTC. J is TRBJ2-5 and V is TRBV6-2 or TRBV6-3; D is undetermined. Trimming stripped 2 bases from V and 3 bases from J, with 10 bases between. The germline V gene has CDR1 MNHEY and CDR2 SVGEGT. CDR3 size: 14 residues.

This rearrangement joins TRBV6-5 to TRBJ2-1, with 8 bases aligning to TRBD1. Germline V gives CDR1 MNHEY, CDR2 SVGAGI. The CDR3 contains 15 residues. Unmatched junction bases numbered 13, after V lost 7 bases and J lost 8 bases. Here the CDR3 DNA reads TGTGCCAGCACCCAGGGGACAGGAGGCTGGGATGAGCAGTTCTTC. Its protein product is CASTQGTGGWDEQFF.

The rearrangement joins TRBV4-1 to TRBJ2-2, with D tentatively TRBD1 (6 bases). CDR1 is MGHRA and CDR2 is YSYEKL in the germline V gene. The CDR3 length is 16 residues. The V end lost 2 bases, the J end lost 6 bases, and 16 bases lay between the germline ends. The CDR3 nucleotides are TGCGCCAGCAGCCAAAGAGGGGGAAGGGATGCCGGGGAGCTGTTTTTT. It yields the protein CASSQRGGRDAGELFF.

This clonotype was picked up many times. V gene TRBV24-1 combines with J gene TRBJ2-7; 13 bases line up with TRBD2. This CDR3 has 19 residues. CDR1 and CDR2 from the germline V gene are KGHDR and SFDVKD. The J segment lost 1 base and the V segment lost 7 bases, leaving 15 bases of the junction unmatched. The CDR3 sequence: CATSLIRGTSGEASYEQYV. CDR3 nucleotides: TGTGCCACCAGCCTCATACGAGGGACTAGCGGGGAAGCGTCCTACGAGCAGTACGTC.

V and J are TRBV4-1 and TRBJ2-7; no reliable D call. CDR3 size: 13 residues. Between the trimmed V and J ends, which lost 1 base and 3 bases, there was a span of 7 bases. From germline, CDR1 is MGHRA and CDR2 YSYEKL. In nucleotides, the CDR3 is TGCGCCAGCAGCCAAGTTGACCGCTACGAGCAGTACTTC. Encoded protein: CASSQVDRYEQYF.

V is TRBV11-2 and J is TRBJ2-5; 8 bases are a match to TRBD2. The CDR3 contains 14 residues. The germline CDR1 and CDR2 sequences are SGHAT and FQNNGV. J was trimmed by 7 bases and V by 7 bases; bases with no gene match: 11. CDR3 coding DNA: TGTGCCAGCACCTACGCGGGGGGCCCTCCGACCCAGTACTTC. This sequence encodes CASTYAGGPPTQYF.

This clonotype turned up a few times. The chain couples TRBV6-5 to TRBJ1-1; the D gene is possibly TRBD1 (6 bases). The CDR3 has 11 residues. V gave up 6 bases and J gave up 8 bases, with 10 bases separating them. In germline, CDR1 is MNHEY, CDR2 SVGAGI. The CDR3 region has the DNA TGTGCCAGCAGCTTCGACAGGGAAGCTTTCTTT. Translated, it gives CASSFDREAFF.

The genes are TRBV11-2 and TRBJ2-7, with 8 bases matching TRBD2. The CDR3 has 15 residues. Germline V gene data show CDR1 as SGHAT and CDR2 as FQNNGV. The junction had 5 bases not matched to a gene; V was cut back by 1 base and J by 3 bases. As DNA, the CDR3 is TGTGCCAGCAGCTTAGGGGCGGGGGGATTCTACGAGCAGTACTTC. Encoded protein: CASSLGAGGFYEQYF.

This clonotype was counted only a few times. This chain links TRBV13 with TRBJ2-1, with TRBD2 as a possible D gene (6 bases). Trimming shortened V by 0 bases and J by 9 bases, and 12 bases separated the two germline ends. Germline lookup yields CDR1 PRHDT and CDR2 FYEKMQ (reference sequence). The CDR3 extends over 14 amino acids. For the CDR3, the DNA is TGTGCCAGCAGCTTAGGACTAGCAGAGGGTGAGCAGTTCTTC. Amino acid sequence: CASSLGLAEGEQFF. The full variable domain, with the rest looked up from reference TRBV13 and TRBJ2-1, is AAGVIQSPRHLIKEKRETATLKCYPIPRHDTVYWYQQGPGQDPQFLISFYEKMQSDKGSIPDRFSAQQFSDYHSELNMSSLELGDSALYFCASSLGLAEGEQFFGPGTRLTVL.

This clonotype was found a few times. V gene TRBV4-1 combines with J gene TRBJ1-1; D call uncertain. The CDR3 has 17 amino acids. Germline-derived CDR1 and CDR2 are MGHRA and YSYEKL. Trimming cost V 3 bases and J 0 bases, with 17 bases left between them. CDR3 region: CASSHYQDRPLNTEAFF. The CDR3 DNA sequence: TGCGCCAGCAGCCACTATCAGGACCGACCACTGAACACTGAAGCTTTCTTT.

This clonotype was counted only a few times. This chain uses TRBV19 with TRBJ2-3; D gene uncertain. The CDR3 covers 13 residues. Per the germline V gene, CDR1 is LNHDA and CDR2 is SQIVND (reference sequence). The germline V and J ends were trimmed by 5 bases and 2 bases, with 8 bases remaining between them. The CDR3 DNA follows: TGTGCCAGTAGTTCAGGATACACAGATACGCAGTATTTT. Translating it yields CASSSGYTDTQYF.

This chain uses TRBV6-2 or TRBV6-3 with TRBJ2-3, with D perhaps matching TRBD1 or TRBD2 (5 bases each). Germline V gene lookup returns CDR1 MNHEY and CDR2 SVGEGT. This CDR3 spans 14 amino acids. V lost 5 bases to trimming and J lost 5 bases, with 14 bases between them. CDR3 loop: CASSLSPGGDTQYF. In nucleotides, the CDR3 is TGTGCCAGCAGTCTCTCACCTGGGGGAGATACGCAGTATTTT.

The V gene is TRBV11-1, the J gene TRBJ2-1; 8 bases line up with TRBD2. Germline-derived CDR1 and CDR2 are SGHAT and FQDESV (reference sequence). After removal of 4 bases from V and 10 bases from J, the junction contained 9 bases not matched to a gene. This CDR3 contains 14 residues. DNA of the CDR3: TGTGCCAGCAGCTCCAGCCTCCAGCGGGAGGAGCAGTTCTTC. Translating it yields CASSSSLQREEQFF.

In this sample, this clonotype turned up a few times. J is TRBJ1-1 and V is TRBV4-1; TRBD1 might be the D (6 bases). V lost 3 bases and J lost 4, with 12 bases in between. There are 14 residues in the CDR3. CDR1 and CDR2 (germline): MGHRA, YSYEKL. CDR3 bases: TGCGCCAGCAGCCATGAAGGGGGGATCACTGAAGCTTTCTTT. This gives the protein CASSHEGGITEAFF.